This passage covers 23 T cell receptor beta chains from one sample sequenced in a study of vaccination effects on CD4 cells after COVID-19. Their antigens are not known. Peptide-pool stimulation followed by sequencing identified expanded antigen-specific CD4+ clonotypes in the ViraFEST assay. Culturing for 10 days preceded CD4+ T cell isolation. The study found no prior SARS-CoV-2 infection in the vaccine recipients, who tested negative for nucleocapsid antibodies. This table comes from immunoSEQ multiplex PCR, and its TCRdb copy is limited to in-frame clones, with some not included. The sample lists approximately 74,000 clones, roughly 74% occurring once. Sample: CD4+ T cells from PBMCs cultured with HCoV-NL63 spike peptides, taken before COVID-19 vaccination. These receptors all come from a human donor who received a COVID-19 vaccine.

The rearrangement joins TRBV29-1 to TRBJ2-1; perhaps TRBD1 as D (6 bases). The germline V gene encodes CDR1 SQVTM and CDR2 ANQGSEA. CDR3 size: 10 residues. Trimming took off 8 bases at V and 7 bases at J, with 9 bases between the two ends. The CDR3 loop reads CSTGQNEQFF. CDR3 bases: TGCAGCACCGGACAGAATGAGCAGTTCTTC.

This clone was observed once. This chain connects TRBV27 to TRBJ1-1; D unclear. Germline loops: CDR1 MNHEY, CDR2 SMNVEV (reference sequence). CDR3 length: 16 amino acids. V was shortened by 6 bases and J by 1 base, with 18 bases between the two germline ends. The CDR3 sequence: CASSRTLTSGNTEAFF. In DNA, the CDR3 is TGTGCCAGCAGCCGGACCCTGACCTCTGGGAACACTGAAGCTTTCTTT.

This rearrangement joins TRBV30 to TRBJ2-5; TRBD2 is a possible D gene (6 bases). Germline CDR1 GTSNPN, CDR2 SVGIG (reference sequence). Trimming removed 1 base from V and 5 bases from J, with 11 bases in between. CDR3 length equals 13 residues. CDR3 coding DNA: TGTGCCTGGAGTGGGGGCGCGGGGGAGACCCAGTACTTC. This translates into CAWSGGAGETQYF.

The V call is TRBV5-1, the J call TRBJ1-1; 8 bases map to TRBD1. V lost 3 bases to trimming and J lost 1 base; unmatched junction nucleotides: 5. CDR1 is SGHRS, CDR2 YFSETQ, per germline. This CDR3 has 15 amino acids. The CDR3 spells CASSSDRDSNTEAFF. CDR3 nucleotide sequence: TGCGCCAGCAGCTCGGACAGGGACTCGAACACTGAAGCTTTCTTT.

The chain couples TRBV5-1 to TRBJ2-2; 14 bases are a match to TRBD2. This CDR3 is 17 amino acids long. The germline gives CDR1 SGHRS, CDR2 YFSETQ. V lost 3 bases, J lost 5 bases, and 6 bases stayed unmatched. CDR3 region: CASSWTSGGPRTGELFF. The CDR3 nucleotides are TGCGCCAGCAGCTGGACTAGCGGGGGGCCGAGGACCGGGGAGCTGTTTTTT.

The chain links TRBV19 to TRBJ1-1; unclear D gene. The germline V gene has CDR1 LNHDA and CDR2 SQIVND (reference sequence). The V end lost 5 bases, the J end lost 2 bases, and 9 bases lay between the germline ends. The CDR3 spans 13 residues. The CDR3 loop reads CASSFNRNTEAFF. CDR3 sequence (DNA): TGTGCCAGTAGTTTTAACAGAAACACTGAAGCTTTCTTT.

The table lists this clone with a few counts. The CDR3 DNA follows: TGTGCCAGTAGTCCGGGACAGGGTGCGAACACCGGGGAGCTGTTTTTT. Protein sequence: CASSPGQGANTGELFF. The chain couples TRBV19 to TRBJ2-2; 9 nucleotides line up with TRBD1. Germline V lookup: CDR1 LNHDA, CDR2 SQIVND (reference sequence). After removal of 5 bases from V and 0 bases from J, the junction contained 4 bases not matched to a gene. The CDR3 length is 16 residues.

CDR3 amino acids: CASSQRQGAGNEQFF. In DNA form, the CDR3 reads TGTGCCAGCAGCCAAAGACAGGGGGCCGGTAATGAGCAGTTCTTC. The chain uses TRBV14 and TRBJ2-1; TRBD1 matches at 10 bases. This CDR3 has 15 residues. Germline loops: CDR1 SGHDN, CDR2 FVKESK. V gave up 2 bases and J gave up 7 bases; unmatched junction bases: 5. The full variable domain, in which reference TRBV14 and TRBJ2-1 provide the parts outside the CDR3, is EAGVTQFPSHSVIEKGQTVTLRCDPISGHDNLYWYRRVMGKEIKFLLHFVKESKQDESGMPNNRFLAERTGGTYSTLKVQPAELEDSGVYFCASSQRQGAGNEQFFGPGTRLTVL.

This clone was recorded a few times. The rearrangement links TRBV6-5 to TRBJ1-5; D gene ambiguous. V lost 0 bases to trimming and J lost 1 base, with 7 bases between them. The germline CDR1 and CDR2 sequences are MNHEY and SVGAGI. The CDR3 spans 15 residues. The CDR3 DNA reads TGTGCCAGCAGTTACTCGATCCAGAGCAATCAGCCCCAGCATTTT. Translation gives CASSYSIQSNQPQHF.

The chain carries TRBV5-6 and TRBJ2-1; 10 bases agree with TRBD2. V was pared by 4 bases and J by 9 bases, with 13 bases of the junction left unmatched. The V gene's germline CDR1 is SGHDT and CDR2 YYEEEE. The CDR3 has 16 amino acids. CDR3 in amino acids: CASSLLSSGGPGEQFF. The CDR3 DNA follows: TGTGCCAGCAGCCTATTATCTAGCGGGGGTCCAGGTGAGCAGTTCTTC.

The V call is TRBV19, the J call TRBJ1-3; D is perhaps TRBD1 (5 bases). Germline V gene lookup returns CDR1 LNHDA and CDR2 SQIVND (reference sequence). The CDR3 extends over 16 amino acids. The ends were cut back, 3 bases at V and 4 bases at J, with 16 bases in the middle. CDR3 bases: TGTGCCAGTAGTATTTCTTTTGCAGGGTTCGGAAACACCATATATTTT. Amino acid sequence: CASSISFAGFGNTIYF. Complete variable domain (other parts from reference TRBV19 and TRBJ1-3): DGGITQSPKYLFRKEGQNVTLSCEQNLNHDAMYWYRQDPGQGLRLIYYSQIVNDFQKGDIAEGYSVSREKKESFPLTVTSAQKNPTAFYLCASSISFAGFGNTIYFGEGSWLTVV.

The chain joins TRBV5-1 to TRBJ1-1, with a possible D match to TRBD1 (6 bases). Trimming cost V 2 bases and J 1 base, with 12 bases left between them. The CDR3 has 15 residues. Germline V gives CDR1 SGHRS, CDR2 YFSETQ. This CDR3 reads CASSFTGTQNTEAFF. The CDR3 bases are TGCGCCAGCAGCTTTACCGGGACACAGAACACTGAAGCTTTCTTT. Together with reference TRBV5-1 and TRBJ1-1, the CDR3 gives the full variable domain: KAGVTQTPRYLIKTRGQQVTLSCSPISGHRSVSWYQQTPGQGLQFLFEYFSETQRNKGNFPGRFSGRQFSNSRSEMNVSTLELGDSALYLCASSFTGTQNTEAFFGQGTRLTVV.

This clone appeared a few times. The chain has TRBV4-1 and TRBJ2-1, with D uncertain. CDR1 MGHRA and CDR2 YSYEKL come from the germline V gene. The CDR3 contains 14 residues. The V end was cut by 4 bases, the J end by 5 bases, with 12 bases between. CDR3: CASSPLTANNEQFF. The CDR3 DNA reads TGCGCCAGCAGCCCACTGACTGCAAACAATGAGCAGTTCTTC.

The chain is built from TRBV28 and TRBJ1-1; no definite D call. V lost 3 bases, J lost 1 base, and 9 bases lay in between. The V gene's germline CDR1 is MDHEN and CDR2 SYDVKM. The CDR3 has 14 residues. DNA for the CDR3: TGTGCCAGCAGTTTGGAGAGAACGAACACTGAAGCTTTCTTT. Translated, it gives CASSLERTNTEAFF.

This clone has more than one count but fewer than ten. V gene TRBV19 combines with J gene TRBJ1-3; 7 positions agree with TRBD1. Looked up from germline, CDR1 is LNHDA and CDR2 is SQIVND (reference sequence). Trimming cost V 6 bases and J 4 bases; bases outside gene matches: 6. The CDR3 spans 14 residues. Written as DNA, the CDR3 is TGTGCCAGTAGCCCATTGGGACAGGGAAACACCATATATTTT. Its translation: CASSPLGQGNTIYF. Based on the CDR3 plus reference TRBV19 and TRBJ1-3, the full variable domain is DGGITQSPKYLFRKEGQNVTLSCEQNLNHDAMYWYRQDPGQGLRLIYYSQIVNDFQKGDIAEGYSVSREKKESFPLTVTSAQKNPTAFYLCASSPLGQGNTIYFGEGSWLTVV.

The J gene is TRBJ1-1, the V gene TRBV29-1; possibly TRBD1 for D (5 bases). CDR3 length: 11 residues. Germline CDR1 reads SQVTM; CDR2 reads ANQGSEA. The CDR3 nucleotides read TGCACCGGGGGGGAATACACTGAAGCTTTCTTT. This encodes CTGGEYTEAFF.

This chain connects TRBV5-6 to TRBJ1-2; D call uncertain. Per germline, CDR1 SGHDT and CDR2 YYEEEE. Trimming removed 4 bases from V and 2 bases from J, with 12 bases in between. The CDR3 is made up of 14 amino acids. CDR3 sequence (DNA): TGTGCCAGCAGCCGCCAGACCCTAAACTATGGCTACACCTTC. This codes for CASSRQTLNYGYTF.

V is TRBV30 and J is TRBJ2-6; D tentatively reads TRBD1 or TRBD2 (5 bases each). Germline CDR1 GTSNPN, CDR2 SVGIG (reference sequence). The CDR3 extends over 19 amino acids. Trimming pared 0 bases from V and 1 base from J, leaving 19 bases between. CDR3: CAWSVLRVVGPSGANVLTF. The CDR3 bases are TGTGCCTGGAGTGTTTTAAGGGTTGTGGGACCTTCTGGGGCCAACGTCCTGACTTTC.

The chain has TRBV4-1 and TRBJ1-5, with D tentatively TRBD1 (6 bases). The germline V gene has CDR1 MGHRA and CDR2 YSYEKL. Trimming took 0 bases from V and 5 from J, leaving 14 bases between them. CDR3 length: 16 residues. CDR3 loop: CASSQDGGQGYQPQHF. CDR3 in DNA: TGCGCCAGCAGCCAAGACGGCGGTCAGGGGTATCAGCCCCAGCATTTT.

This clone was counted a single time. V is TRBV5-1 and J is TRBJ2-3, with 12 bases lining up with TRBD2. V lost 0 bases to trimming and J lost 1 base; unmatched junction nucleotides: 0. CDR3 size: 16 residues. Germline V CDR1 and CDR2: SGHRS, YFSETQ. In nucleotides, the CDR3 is TGCGCCAGCAGCTTGGGACTAGCGGGGGGCACAGATACGCAGTATTTT. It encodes CASSLGLAGGTDTQYF.

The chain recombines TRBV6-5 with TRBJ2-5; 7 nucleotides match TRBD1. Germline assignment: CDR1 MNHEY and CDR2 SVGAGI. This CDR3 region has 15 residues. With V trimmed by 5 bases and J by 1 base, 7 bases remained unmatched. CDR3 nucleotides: TGTGCCAGCAGTCACGACAGGGCCTTCCAAGAGACCCAGTACTTC. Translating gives CASSHDRAFQETQYF.

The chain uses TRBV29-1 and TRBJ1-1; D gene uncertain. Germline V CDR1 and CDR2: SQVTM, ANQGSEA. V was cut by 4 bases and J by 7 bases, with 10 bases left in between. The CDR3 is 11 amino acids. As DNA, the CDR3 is TGCAGCGTTGTGCCCGGCGATGAAGCTTTCTTT. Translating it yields CSVVPGDEAFF.

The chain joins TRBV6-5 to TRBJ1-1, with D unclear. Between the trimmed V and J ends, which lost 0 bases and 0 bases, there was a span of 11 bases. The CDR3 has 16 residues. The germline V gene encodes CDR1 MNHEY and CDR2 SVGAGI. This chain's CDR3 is CASSYSSGRMNTEAFF. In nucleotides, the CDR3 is TGTGCCAGCAGTTACTCGTCTGGCAGAATGAACACTGAAGCTTTCTTT.